One and the same sample provided the 20 T cell receptor beta chains below, sequenced in a study of radiotherapy plus CTLA-4 blockade in lung cancer. Some clones are missing from TCRdb's copy, which holds only in-frame ones; the method was immunoSEQ multiplex PCR. Found here are roughly 30,000 clones, around 80% of them singletons; the top ten hold around 7.5%. The sample in question was peripheral blood, obtained from a patient treated with radiotherapy plus ipilimumab. These receptors were obtained from a human donor with non-small cell lung cancer who had stable disease on radiotherapy plus ipilimumab.

This chain connects TRBV2 to TRBJ1-5; 7 bases map to TRBD1. With V trimmed by 11 bases and J by 4 bases, 14 bases remained unmatched. Germline values: CDR1 SNHLY, CDR2 FYNNEI. The CDR3 has 15 residues. The CDR3 sequence is CAGEPSQGVNQPQHF. CDR3 in DNA: TGTGCCGGCGAGCCCTCTCAGGGGGTTAATCAGCCCCAGCATTTT.

This chain joins TRBV28 and TRBJ1-2; D unresolved. This CDR3 contains 13 residues. Germline CDR1 and CDR2: MDHEN and SYDVKM. Trimming took 4 bases from V and 1 from J, leaving 7 bases between them. CDR3 sequence (DNA): TGTGCCAGCAGTTGGGCTGGTAACTATGGCTACACCTTC. Translated, it gives CASSWAGNYGYTF.

The rearrangement joins TRBV5-6 to TRBJ1-2; 8 positions match TRBD1. The trim removed 0 bases at V and 2 bases at J, leaving 0 bases unmatched. Germline V gene data show CDR1 as SGHDT and CDR2 as YYEEEE. The CDR3 totals 14 residues. CDR3 DNA: TGTGCCAGCAGCTTGGGACAGGGGAACTATGGCTACACCTTC. Translated: CASSLGQGNYGYTF. The whole variable domain, filled in from reference TRBV5-6 and TRBJ1-2, reads DAGVTQSPTHLIKTRGQQVTLRCSPKSGHDTVSWYQQALGQGPQFIFQYYEEEERQRGNFPDRFSGHQFPNYSSELNVNALLLGDSALYLCASSLGQGNYGYTFGSGTRLTVV.

The chain has TRBV27 and TRBJ1-5; D not certain. The CDR3 covers 14 residues. Trimming removed 5 bases at V and 3 bases at J, with 11 bases between. CDR1 MNHEY and CDR2 SMNVEV come from the germline V gene (reference sequence). CDR3: CASSRRAPNQPQHF. CDR3 coding DNA: TGTGCCAGCAGTCGCCGGGCCCCCAATCAGCCCCAGCATTTT.

This chain connects TRBV19 to TRBJ1-4, with 7 bases matching TRBD1. V was pared by 3 bases and J by 2 bases, with 6 bases of the junction left unmatched. Germline V CDR1 and CDR2: LNHDA, SQIVND (reference sequence). The CDR3 length is 16 residues. CDR3 coding DNA: TGTGCCAGTAGTATCCAGACGGGACAGACTAATGAAAAACTGTTTTTT. Translated: CASSIQTGQTNEKLFF.

The chain joins TRBV5-8 to TRBJ1-2; tentative D call: TRBD1 (5 bases). The CDR3 consists of 12 residues. Germline V lookup: CDR1 SGHTS, CDR2 YDEGEE. Trimming pared 2 bases from V and 6 bases from J, leaving 8 bases between. The CDR3 DNA sequence: TGTGCCAGCAGCTTAAGGACACATGGCTACACCTTC. Its translation is CASSLRTHGYTF.

This clone came up a few times. This chain connects TRBV7-2 to TRBJ1-1; D call uncertain. Germline loops: CDR1 SGHTA, CDR2 FQGNSA. This CDR3 has 13 residues. V dropped 5 bases and J dropped 0 bases, with 7 bases sitting between them. This CDR3 is CASSRGMNTEAFF. The CDR3 DNA is TGTGCCAGCAGCCGAGGGATGAACACTGAAGCTTTCTTT. Full variable domain (remainder filled in from reference TRBV7-2 and TRBJ1-1): GAGVSQSPSNKVTEKGKDVELRCDPISGHTALYWYRQSLGQGLEFLIYFQGNSAPDKSGLPSDRFSAERTGGSVSTLTIQRTQQEDSAVYLCASSRGMNTEAFFGQGTRLTVV.

The chain uses TRBV6-5 and TRBJ2-5, with 8 bases that match TRBD1. CDR1 is MNHEY, CDR2 SVGAGI, per germline. The CDR3 is 16 residues long. The ends lost 0 bases at V and 4 bases at J; junction bases unmatched: 7. The CDR3 spells CASSYSVTGVPETQYF. CDR3 DNA sequence: TGTGCCAGCAGTTACTCGGTGACAGGGGTCCCAGAGACCCAGTACTTC.

The rearrangement joins TRBV10-2 to TRBJ1-1; D gene unclear. CDR1 is WSHSY, CDR2 SAAADI, per germline. The length of the CDR3 is 14 residues. Trimming cost V 3 bases and J 1 base, with 9 bases left between them. CDR3: CASSDNSKNTEAFF. CDR3 bases: TGCGCCAGCAGTGATAACAGTAAGAACACTGAAGCTTTCTTT.

The chain couples TRBV6-1 to TRBJ1-1, with TRBD1 identical over 8 bases. V dropped 6 bases and J dropped 4; count of bases not matched to a gene: 7. Germline V CDR1 and CDR2: MNHNS, SASEGT. The CDR3 spans 14 residues. The CDR3 DNA follows: TGTGCCAGCAGACGAATTACAGGGGGCACTGAAGCTTTCTTT. Translated: CASRRITGGTEAFF.

The chain has TRBV19 and TRBJ1-2, with D possibly TRBD1 on 6 matching bases. The V and J ends lost 4 bases and 2 bases respectively, with 11 bases between them. This CDR3 spans 14 amino acids. Per the germline V gene, CDR1 is LNHDA and CDR2 is SQIVND (reference sequence). CDR3 region: CASSRADRNYGYTF. The CDR3 coding sequence is TGTGCCAGTAGTAGAGCTGACAGGAACTATGGCTACACCTTC.

The chain carries TRBV7-9 and TRBJ1-1; 7 bases match TRBD1. V was pared by 2 bases and J by 2 bases, with 5 bases of the junction left unmatched. Looked up from germline, CDR1 is SEHNR and CDR2 is FQNEAQ (reference sequence). CDR3 length: 15 residues. The CDR3 sequence is CASSLRDRPNTEAFF. The CDR3 nucleotides are TGTGCCAGCAGCTTAAGGGACAGACCTAACACTGAAGCTTTCTTT. The entire variable domain, with the rest obtained from reference TRBV7-9 and TRBJ1-1, is as follows: DTGVSQNPRHKITKRGQNVTFRCDPISEHNRLYWYRQTLGQGPEFLTYFQNEAQLEKSRLLSDRFSAERPKGSFSTLEIQRTEQGDSAMYLCASSLRDRPNTEAFFGQGTRLTVV.

The chain couples TRBV10-1 to TRBJ2-7; D may be TRBD1 or TRBD2 (5 bases each). Germline values: CDR1 WNHNN, CDR2 SYGVQD (reference sequence). Trimming cost V 7 bases and J 12 bases, with 16 bases left between them. This CDR3 has 11 residues. CDR3 nucleotides: TGCGCCAGCAAGTTTTGGGACGGCTCGTACGTC. Its translation: CASKFWDGSYV.

The V call is TRBV7-9, the J call TRBJ1-1; D is perhaps TRBD1 (6 bases). The ends were cut back, 3 bases at V and 5 bases at J, with 13 bases in the middle. The CDR3 has 14 residues. Per germline, CDR1 SEHNR and CDR2 FQNEAQ (reference sequence). The chain's CDR3 is CASSFGGQGTEAFF. The CDR3 nucleotides are TGTGCCAGCAGCTTTGGCGGCCAGGGGACTGAAGCTTTCTTT.

This clone was observed a few times. This sequence joins TRBV7-2 and TRBJ2-2, with D perhaps matching TRBD2 (6 bases). The CDR3 sequence is 14 residues long. Germline assignment: CDR1 SGHTA and CDR2 FQGNSA. V lost 3 bases to trimming and J lost 4 bases, with 9 bases between them. The DNA of the CDR3 is TGTGCCAGCAGCTTTATGCGGGGCACCGGGGAGCTGTTTTTT. This translates into CASSFMRGTGELFF. The full variable domain, rest sourced from reference TRBV7-2 and TRBJ2-2, is GAGVSQSPSNKVTEKGKDVELRCDPISGHTALYWYRQSLGQGLEFLIYFQGNSAPDKSGLPSDRFSAERTGGSVSTLTIQRTQQEDSAVYLCASSFMRGTGELFFGEGSRLTVL.

The chain is built from TRBV5-6 and TRBJ2-3; 8 nucleotides line up with TRBD1. CDR3 length: 14 amino acids. Trimming at V came to 4 bases and at J to 1 base, leaving 2 bases not matched to a gene. The germline gives CDR1 SGHDT, CDR2 YYEEEE. The CDR3 nucleotides read TGTGCCAGCAGCGGGACAGGACGCACAGATACGCAGTATTTT. Protein product: CASSGTGRTDTQYF. Drawing the rest from reference TRBV5-6 and TRBJ2-3, the complete variable domain is DAGVTQSPTHLIKTRGQQVTLRCSPKSGHDTVSWYQQALGQGPQFIFQYYEEEERQRGNFPDRFSGHQFPNYSSELNVNALLLGDSALYLCASSGTGRTDTQYFGPGTRLTVL.

V and J are TRBV20-1 and TRBJ2-3; D call uncertain. V gave up 3 bases and J gave up 4 bases, with 5 bases separating them. Germline CDR1 reads DFQATT; CDR2 reads SNEGSKA (reference sequence). The CDR3 is made up of 11 amino acids. CDR3 residues: CSASVADTQYF. In nucleotides, the CDR3 is TGCAGTGCTAGCGTCGCAGATACGCAGTATTTT.

The chain employs TRBV2 and TRBJ2-1, with 11 bases fitting TRBD2. The CDR3 runs to 13 residues. Germline V gives CDR1 SNHLY, CDR2 FYNNEI. The ends lost 6 bases at V and 12 bases at J; junction bases unmatched: 7. CDR3 bases: TGTGCCAGCAGCGCGGGACTAGCGGTTATGCAGTTCTTC. It encodes CASSAGLAVMQFF.

The CDR3 protein is CASSLVGTGLLHF. DNA for the CDR3: TGTGCCAGCAGCTTAGTGGGGACAGGGTTGTTACATTTT. V and J are TRBV7-9 and TRBJ1-5; 9 nucleotides align to TRBD1. The germline V gene encodes CDR1 SEHNR and CDR2 FQNEAQ (reference sequence). Trimming removed 1 base from V and 16 bases from J; junction bases left unmatched: 8. CDR3 length: 13 residues.

The chain carries TRBV5-6 and TRBJ1-1; D gene unclear. Germline CDR1 SGHDT, CDR2 YYEEEE. The CDR3 runs 12 residues. Between the trimmed V and J ends, which lost 4 bases and 1 base, there was a span of 5 bases. The CDR3 loop is CASSIWNTEAFF. In DNA, the CDR3 is TGTGCCAGCAGCATCTGGAACACTGAAGCTTTCTTT.